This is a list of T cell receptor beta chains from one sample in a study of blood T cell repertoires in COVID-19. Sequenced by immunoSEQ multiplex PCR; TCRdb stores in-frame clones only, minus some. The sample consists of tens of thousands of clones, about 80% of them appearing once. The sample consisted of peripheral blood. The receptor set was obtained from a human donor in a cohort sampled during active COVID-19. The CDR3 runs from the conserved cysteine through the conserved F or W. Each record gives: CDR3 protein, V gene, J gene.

CASRGTGNGELFF	TRBV7-9	TRBJ2-2
CASSSFGTSTYEQYF	TRBV6-5	TRBJ2-7
CATQGAVTDTQYF	TRBV7-2	TRBJ2-3
CASSLEGQGSHEQYF	TRBV7-9	TRBJ2-7
CASSFYQGAVNGYTF	TRBV28	TRBJ1-2
CASSLVSSGGAGEQFF	TRBV5-4	TRBJ2-1
CASSGGAGEQYF	TRBV13	TRBJ2-7
CASSSIPTYRDSYMNTEAFF	TRBV7-8	TRBJ1-1
CASSPAEGTGELFF	TRBV4-3	TRBJ2-2
CASSISASGYTF	TRBV19	TRBJ1-2
CASLAPTRANSPLHF	TRBV28	TRBJ1-6
CASSSWETIYGYTF	TRBV6-2/TRBV6-3	TRBJ1-2
CASSLGSGQGPTEAFF	TRBV5-1	TRBJ1-1
CASSVRLAGEGTQYF	TRBV9	TRBJ2-3
CASSVPLSSGNTIYF	TRBV11-3	TRBJ1-3
CASSQDPLANEQFF	TRBV4-3	TRBJ2-1
CASSPSLYRGNEQFF	TRBV28	TRBJ2-1
CASSQEPGVDNEQFF	TRBV4-1	TRBJ2-1
CASSETSGGADTQYF	TRBV6-4	TRBJ2-3
CASSGTGGADTQYF	TRBV6-2/TRBV6-3	TRBJ2-3
CASSLELAEETQYF	TRBV7-9	TRBJ2-5
CASSFPAGGTYEQYF	TRBV28	TRBJ2-7
CASSVLAVTDTQYF	TRBV9	TRBJ2-3
CASSLGLAVNEQFF	TRBV5-4	TRBJ2-1
CASSLMGATVGEQYF	TRBV7-2	TRBJ2-7
CAISESWTGDLHF	TRBV10-3	TRBJ1-6
CASSSPVGAASYGYTF	TRBV5-6	TRBJ1-2
CAWTTWGVEAFF	TRBV30	TRBJ1-1
CASSLNRGISPLHF	TRBV28	TRBJ1-6
CASSPDLIEIGGSFGYGYTF	TRBV6-6	TRBJ1-2
CASSLGLLNYGYTF	TRBV5-6	TRBJ1-2
CASSGGILTDTQYF	TRBV6-2/TRBV6-3	TRBJ2-3
CASSVGGGLDTEAFF	TRBV9	TRBJ1-1
CASSPLGQGNAPLHF	TRBV18	TRBJ1-6
CASSPLGLAGVHEQFF	TRBV6-2/TRBV6-3	TRBJ2-1
CASSLLGSGTNEQFF	TRBV11-2	TRBJ2-1
CSVAAGTGITGELFF	TRBV29-1	TRBJ2-2